This T cell receptor beta chain came from a study of cytomegalovirus exposure and HLA in healthy donors. The PCR contained 60 Vbeta and 13 Jbeta primers. TCRdb's table, derived via immunoSEQ multiplex PCR, lists solely in-frame clones and lacks some. Its table lists about 210,000 clones. V was cut by 4 bases and J by 8 bases, with 11 bases left in between. Germline values: CDR1 MNHNS, CDR2 SASEGT. The CDR3 consists of 13 residues. The sample taken for sequencing was PBMCs. This clonotype was obtained from a young woman in good health and CMV-seropositive. This chain connects TRBV6-1 to TRBJ2-2; D is uncertain. Here the CDR3 DNA reads TGTGCCAGCAGTGGGCGTATGAGGGGGGAGCTGTTTTTT. Translation: CASSGRMRGELFF.